The rows below give T cell receptor beta chains drawn from one sample of a study of CD4 T cells in relation to SARS-CoV-2 and coronaviruses. The repertoire was sequenced with immunoSEQ multiplex PCR; TCRdb's copy has only in-frame clones and lacks some. The repertoire has some 21,000 clones, 70% to 80% of them found once; the top ten carry roughly 12%. These receptors' targets are unknown. Source material: CD4+ T cells from PBMCs, cultured in vitro. These receptors all come from a human donor in good health. CDR3s include the opening cysteine and the closing phenylalanine or tryptophan. A D gene is named only where the DNA matches it firmly. Clone size, where shown, is once, few, many, or a class for clones that have expanded.

TRBV18	TRBJ2-1	.	few	CASSPPSSHNEQFF	TGTGCCAGCTCACCACCTAGTAGCCACAATGAGCAGTTCTTC
TRBV7-2	TRBJ2-7	TRBD1	.	CASRRSGTGGAFYEQYF	TGTGCCAGCAGACGCAGTGGAACAGGGGGTGCCTTTTACGAGCAGTACTTC
TRBV27	TRBJ2-3	TRBD2	.	CASSHGTSGTSTDTQYF	TGTGCCAGCAGTCACGGGACTAGCGGAACTAGCACAGATACGCAGTATTTT
TRBV11-2	TRBJ1-2	.	.	CASREPGRSMEGYTF	TGTGCCAGCAGGGAGCCGGGACGGAGTATGGAAGGCTACACCTTC
TRBV5-4	TRBJ1-1	.	.	CASSLPQPMNTEAFF	TGTGCCAGCAGCTTGCCCCAACCGATGAACACTGAAGCTTTCTTT
TRBV5-1	TRBJ2-5	TRBD1	.	CASSRGRGLTFQETQYF	TGCGCCAGCAGCCGAGGCAGGGGGCTGACCTTTCAAGAGACCCAGTACTTC
TRBV5-1	TRBJ2-1	.	.	CASSLGATTNEQFF	TGCGCCAGCAGCTTGGGAGCTACAACCAATGAGCAGTTCTTC
TRBV27	TRBJ2-1	TRBD2	.	CASSPNRAGTSGNNEQFF	TGTGCCAGCAGTCCCAACCGGGCGGGGACTAGCGGAAACAATGAGCAGTTCTTC
TRBV5-5	TRBJ1-2	.	.	CASSFSGEGGYTF	TGTGCCAGCAGCTTTTCAGGGGAGGGAGGCTACACCTTC
TRBV29-1	TRBJ2-5	TRBD2	once	CSHGGTSGGETQYF	TGCAGTCATGGCGGGACTAGCGGGGGAGAGACCCAGTACTTC
TRBV5-1	TRBJ2-5	TRBD1	.	CASTNSAGTGIETQYF	TGCGCCAGCACCAACTCCGCCGGGACAGGGATAGAGACCCAGTACTTC
TRBV3-1/TRBV3-2	TRBJ2-1	TRBD2	.	CASSQGPSGYNEQFF	TGTGCCAGCAGCCAAGGGCCTAGCGGTTACAATGAGCAGTTCTTC
TRBV9	TRBJ1-3	.	medium-sized	CASSVEGGNTIYF	TGTGCCAGCAGCGTAGAAGGTGGAAACACCATATATTTT
TRBV7-8	TRBJ2-7	.	.	CASSLGPGYEQYF	TGTGCCAGCAGCTTAGGACCGGGGTACGAGCAGTACTTC
TRBV28	TRBJ2-5	.	.	CASSGEGAQYF	TGTGCCAGCAGTGGGGAGGGGGCCCAGTACTTC
TRBV11-2	TRBJ2-5	.	.	CASSRQDPQETQYF	TGTGCCAGCAGCAGACAGGATCCCCAAGAGACCCAGTACTTC
TRBV19	TRBJ1-5	.	.	CASSIRTEHQPQHF	TGTGCCAGTAGTATTAGGACGGAACATCAGCCCCAGCATTTT
TRBV24-1	TRBJ2-5	.	.	CATSDLRFAGQETQYF	TGTGCCACCAGTGATTTGCGATTCGCCGGCCAAGAGACCCAGTACTTC
TRBV5-1	TRBJ2-1	TRBD2	.	CASSPQLAEGGEQFF	TGCGCCAGCAGCCCCCAACTAGCGGAGGGGGGTGAGCAGTTCTTC
TRBV5-1	TRBJ2-7	.	few	CASSLVTVHEQYF	TGCGCCAGCAGCTTGGTTACGGTCCACGAGCAGTACTTC